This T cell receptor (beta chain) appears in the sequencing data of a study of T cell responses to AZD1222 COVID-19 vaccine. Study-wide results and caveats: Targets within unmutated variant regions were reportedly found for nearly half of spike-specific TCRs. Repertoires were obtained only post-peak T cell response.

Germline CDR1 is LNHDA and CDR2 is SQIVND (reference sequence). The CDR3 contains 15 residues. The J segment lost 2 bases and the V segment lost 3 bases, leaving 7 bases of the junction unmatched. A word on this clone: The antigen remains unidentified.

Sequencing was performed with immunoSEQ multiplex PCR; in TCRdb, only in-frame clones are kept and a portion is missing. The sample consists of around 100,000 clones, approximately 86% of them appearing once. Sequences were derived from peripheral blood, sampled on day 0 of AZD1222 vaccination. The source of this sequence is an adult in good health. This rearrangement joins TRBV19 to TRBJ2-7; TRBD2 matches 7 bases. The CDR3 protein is CASSIIWGGPYEQYF. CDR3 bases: TGTGCCAGTAGTATTATCTGGGGGGGACCCTACGAGCAGTACTTC. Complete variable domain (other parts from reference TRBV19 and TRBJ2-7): DGGITQSPKYLFRKEGQNVTLSCEQNLNHDAMYWYRQDPGQGLRLIYYSQIVNDFQKGDIAEGYSVSREKKESFPLTVTSAQKNPTAFYLCASSIIWGGPYEQYFGPGTRLTVT.